What follows are 7 T cell receptor beta chains derived from one specimen sequenced in a study of a mutant IDH1 vaccine in newly diagnosed glioma. Antigens of these TCRs are unknown. Described time point: week 23, last vaccination. A 20-mer mutant IDH1 peptide at 300 ug was injected subcutaneously with topical imiquimod. The table came from immunoSEQ multiplex PCR; TCRdb's copy has only in-frame clones and leaves some out. The sample has tens of thousands of clones; approximately 76% are singletons. The source material was PBMCs, sampled from a glioma patient whose treatment included an IDH1 peptide vaccine. The receptors shown here come from a man aged 50-60 years with glioma.

The chain has TRBV2 and TRBJ1-2; D is perhaps TRBD1 (6 bases). Trimming removed 6 bases at V and 6 bases at J, with 17 bases between. This CDR3 is 14 amino acids long. The germline V gene encodes CDR1 SNHLY and CDR2 FYNNEI. CDR3 sequence (DNA): TGTGCCAGCAGCCCAGGGGATTGGGTGGATGGCTACACCTTC. Translated: CASSPGDWVDGYTF.

CDR3 coding DNA: TGCGCCAGCAGTGAGGCCACCGCGGTCGATGGCTACACCTTC. It translates to CASSEATAVDGYTF. The chain combines TRBV10-2 with TRBJ1-2; D remains ambiguous. The CDR3 consists of 14 residues. CDR1 and CDR2 from the germline V gene are WSHSY and SAAADI. V lost 2 bases and J lost 6, with 13 bases in between.

The CDR3 reads CASSLEGVDYEQYF. The CDR3 DNA reads as TGTGCCAGCAGCTTAGAGGGGGTCGACTACGAGCAGTACTTC. The chain has TRBV7-8 and TRBJ2-7; D possibly corresponds to TRBD1 (6 bases). Germline V gene data show CDR1 as SGHVS and CDR2 as FQNEAQ. Trimming took off 1 base at V and 3 bases at J, with 10 bases between the two ends. This CDR3 is 14 amino acids long.

The CDR3: CASTSTNMNTEAFF. CDR3 nucleotides: TGTGCCAGTACCTCGACAAATATGAACACTGAAGCTTTCTTT. The V call is TRBV19, the J call TRBJ1-1; D is ambiguous. This CDR3 spans 14 amino acids. V lost 7 bases and J lost 0, with 12 bases in between. Germline V gene sequence: CDR1 LNHDA, CDR2 SQIVND (reference sequence).

The genes are TRBV6-1 and TRBJ1-5; D possibly corresponds to TRBD1 (5 bases). Germline-derived CDR1 and CDR2 are MNHNS and SASEGT. This CDR3 contains 13 residues. Trimming stripped 4 bases from V and 5 bases from J, with 9 bases between. The CDR3 DNA sequence: TGTGCCAGCAGTGTACTGGGGGATCAGCCCCAGCATTTT. Protein product: CASSVLGDQPQHF.

The V gene is TRBV7-2, the J gene TRBJ2-7, with 10 bases matching TRBD1. Germline V CDR1 and CDR2: SGHTA, FQGNSA. This CDR3 contains 14 residues. The V segment lost 5 bases and the J segment 7 bases; nucleotides outside the gene matches: 8. In DNA, the CDR3 is TGTGCCAGCAGCCGAGACAGGGGGCTAGGGGAGCAGTACTTC. Translation gives CASSRDRGLGEQYF.

This clone has just a few counts. The chain has TRBV29-1 and TRBJ2-5; D unresolved. Germline loops: CDR1 SQVTM, CDR2 ANQGSEA. Trimming took off 5 bases at V and 2 bases at J, with 9 bases between the two ends. This CDR3 region has 12 residues. The CDR3 reads CSVRRDQETQYF. DNA for the CDR3: TGCAGCGTTAGGAGAGATCAAGAGACCCAGTACTTC.